A single sample is the source of the 20 T cell receptor beta chains below, sequenced in a study of blood T cell repertoires in COVID-19. Sequenced by immunoSEQ multiplex PCR; TCRdb stores in-frame clones only, minus some. Of tens of thousands of clones in the sample, roughly 79% were seen once. The sequenced sample consisted of peripheral blood. These receptor sequences come from a woman of 80 years or more with acute or convalescent COVID-19.

The rearrangement joins TRBV30 to TRBJ2-1; 16 nucleotides line up with TRBD2. The CDR3 is made up of 18 amino acids. CDR1 is GTSNPN, CDR2 SVGIG, per germline (reference sequence). The V segment lost 1 base and the J segment 6 bases; nucleotides outside the gene matches: 9. The CDR3 DNA follows: TGTGCCTGGAGTGCACAGGGACTAGCGGGAGGGTTCATCAATGAGCAGTTCTTC. This codes for CAWSAQGLAGGFINEQFF.

This clone was counted only a few times. The chain recombines TRBV30 with TRBJ1-6; 8 bases agree with TRBD1. The ends lost 2 bases at V and 9 bases at J; junction bases unmatched: 3. The CDR3 length is 13 residues. Germline CDR1 reads GTSNPN; CDR2 reads SVGIG (reference sequence). The CDR3 here is CAWSPDRGSPLHF. In DNA, the CDR3 is TGTGCCTGGAGTCCCGACAGGGGTTCACCCCTCCACTTT. Full variable domain (rest looked up from reference TRBV30 and TRBJ1-6): SQTIHQWPATLVQPVGSPLSLECTVEGTSNPNLYWYRQAAGRGLQLLFYSVGIGQISSEVPQNLSASRPQDRQFILSSKKLLLSDSGFYLCAWSPDRGSPLHFGNGTRLTVT.

The chain recombines TRBV4-1 with TRBJ2-5, with unresolved D. V gave up 4 bases and J gave up 1 base, with 10 bases separating them. This CDR3 contains 14 residues. Germline-derived CDR1 and CDR2 are MGHRA and YSYEKL. This CDR3 is CASSPSGAQETQYF. The CDR3 coding sequence is TGCGCCAGCAGCCCGAGTGGAGCCCAAGAGACCCAGTACTTC.

This clone appeared a few times. V usage is TRBV20-1 and J usage is TRBJ1-2; D is ambiguous. The CDR3 loop spans 9 amino acids. V dropped 3 bases and J dropped 8 bases, with 4 bases sitting between them. Per the germline V gene, CDR1 is DFQATT and CDR2 is SNEGSKA (reference sequence). CDR3 protein: CSAREGYTF. The CDR3 region has the DNA TGCAGTGCTAGGGAGGGCTACACCTTC.

The chain is built from TRBV11-2 and TRBJ2-7; the match to TRBD1 covers 10 bases. There are 14 residues in the CDR3. Germline-derived CDR1 and CDR2 are SGHAT and FQNNGV. Trimming took 4 bases from V and 3 from J; bases not matched to a gene: 3. The DNA for the CDR3 is TGTGCCAGCAGCTCCGGGACAGGGGACTACGAGCAGTACTTC. Its protein is CASSSGTGDYEQYF.

This chain connects TRBV27 to TRBJ2-7; tentative D call: TRBD2 (7 bases). Trimming shortened V by 8 bases and J by 7 bases, and 30 bases separated the two germline ends. The CDR3 is 17 residues long. Germline loops: CDR1 MNHEY, CDR2 SMNVEV (reference sequence). This CDR3 is CASCSFGGAGGRGEQYF. In nucleotides, the CDR3 is TGTGCCAGCTGTTCTTTCGGGGGCGCGGGTGGGCGGGGGGAGCAGTACTTC.

In DNA form, the CDR3 reads TGTGCCAGCAGCATAGCGGGAGCGAGCACCGGGGAGCTGTTTTTT. Its protein is CASSIAGASTGELFF. The chain has TRBV11-2 and TRBJ2-2, with 9 bases identical to TRBD2. This CDR3 is 15 amino acids long. Germline V gene data show CDR1 as SGHAT and CDR2 as FQNNGV. V dropped 5 bases and J dropped 4; count of bases not matched to a gene: 5.

The genes are TRBV6-5 and TRBJ2-5, with 8 positions matching TRBD1. The CDR3 has 15 amino acids. From germline, CDR1 is MNHEY and CDR2 SVGAGI. Trimming took 0 bases from V and 5 from J; bases not matched to a gene: 5. CDR3 residues: CASSYSSRGQETQYF. The CDR3 DNA sequence: TGTGCCAGCAGTTACTCGAGCAGGGGGCAGGAGACCCAGTACTTC.

The chain couples TRBV29-1 to TRBJ2-5; tentatively, D is TRBD2 (5 bases). Germline V lookup: CDR1 SQVTM, CDR2 ANQGSEA. The CDR3 extends over 12 amino acids. V lost 7 bases to trimming and J lost 1 base, with 10 bases between them. Here the CDR3 DNA reads TGCAGCGCCGAGGAGGTCCAAGAGACCCAGTACTTC. The encoded protein is CSAEEVQETQYF.

The V gene is TRBV7-9, the J gene TRBJ1-2, with a possible D match to TRBD1 (5 bases). Trimming left V 7 bases short and J 6 bases short, with 24 bases between. The CDR3 loop spans 16 amino acids. In germline, CDR1 is SEHNR, CDR2 FQNEAQ (reference sequence). The CDR3 nucleotides are TGTGCCAGCACCTTCACCAATGGCGGGGGGAGGGATGGCTACACCTTC. It encodes CASTFTNGGGRDGYTF.

This clone was picked up a small number of times. The chain links TRBV7-9 to TRBJ1-1, with 7 bases matching TRBD1. This CDR3 is built from 13 residues. Germline CDR1 SEHNR, CDR2 FQNEAQ (reference sequence). J gave up 11 bases and V 4 bases, and 10 bases lay outside the gene matches. CDR3 sequence reads: CASSSSGQVFAFF. CDR3 coding DNA: TGTGCCAGCAGCTCATCCGGACAGGTGTTTGCTTTCTTT.

This chain joins TRBV24-1 and TRBJ2-3; D is undetermined. The germline CDR1 and CDR2 sequences are KGHDR and SFDVKD. The CDR3 consists of 16 residues. Trimming took off 2 bases at V and 1 base at J, with 12 bases between the two ends. In DNA, the CDR3 is TGTGCCACCAGTGATTCGACACGCTCGGGCACAGATACGCAGTATTTT. This sequence encodes CATSDSTRSGTDTQYF.

The J gene is TRBJ1-1, the V gene TRBV27; D is perhaps TRBD1 (5 bases). Germline loops: CDR1 MNHEY, CDR2 SMNVEV (reference sequence). V was trimmed by 5 bases and J by 4 bases, leaving 17 bases between them. The CDR3 is 15 residues long. The DNA of the CDR3 is TGTGCCAGCAGTCCCCCCGGGGGTCTGAGCACTGAAGCTTTCTTT. Protein product: CASSPPGGLSTEAFF.

CDR3 region: CASDSGGAYNEQFF. CDR3 sequence (DNA): TGTGCCAGTGACTCGGGAGGAGCCTACAATGAGCAGTTCTTC. The chain employs TRBV19 and TRBJ2-1; 7 positions agree with TRBD2. The CDR3 consists of 14 residues. V dropped 8 bases and J dropped 2; count of bases not matched to a gene: 6. Germline values: CDR1 LNHDA, CDR2 SQIVND (reference sequence).

The chain is built from TRBV7-2 and TRBJ2-1, with TRBD1 matching 7 bases. Germline V gene data show CDR1 as SGHTA and CDR2 as FQGNSA. Trimming took 5 bases from V and 1 from J; bases not matched to a gene: 5. This CDR3 has 15 amino acids. CDR3 protein: CASSPYRGSYNEQFF. The DNA for the CDR3 is TGTGCCAGCAGCCCTTACAGGGGATCCTACAATGAGCAGTTCTTC. Looking up the rest from reference TRBV7-2 and TRBJ2-1 gives the full variable domain: GAGVSQSPSNKVTEKGKDVELRCDPISGHTALYWYRQSLGQGLEFLIYFQGNSAPDKSGLPSDRFSAERTGGSVSTLTIQRTQQEDSAVYLCASSPYRGSYNEQFFGPGTRLTVL.

The V call is TRBV9, the J call TRBJ2-3, with TRBD2 as a possible D gene (6 bases). Trimming stripped 0 bases from V and 1 base from J, with 9 bases between. The CDR3 is 15 amino acids. Per the germline V gene, CDR1 is SGDLS and CDR2 is YYNGEE. Written as DNA, the CDR3 is TGTGCCAGCAGCGTAGTGGCTAGCGGCACAGATACGCAGTATTTT. This encodes CASSVVASGTDTQYF.

This clone showed up just once. V and J are TRBV5-6 and TRBJ2-7, with 7 bases that match TRBD1. Germline V lookup: CDR1 SGHDT, CDR2 YYEEEE. The CDR3 is 18 amino acids. J gave up 3 bases and V 5 bases, and 20 bases lay outside the gene matches. CDR3 in DNA: TGTGCCAGCAGATTTTCTCCCGGGACAGTCCCGGCCGTCTACGAGCAGTACTTC. Its protein is CASRFSPGTVPAVYEQYF.

V and J are TRBV19 and TRBJ2-3; possibly TRBD2 for D (5 bases). Germline values: CDR1 LNHDA, CDR2 SQIVND (reference sequence). The CDR3 is made up of 15 amino acids. Trimming removed 5 bases from V and 5 bases from J, with 17 bases in between. The CDR3 is CASSVTPNGVDTQYF. CDR3 in DNA: TGTGCCAGTAGTGTAACCCCGAACGGGGTAGATACGCAGTATTTT.

This clone was observed a handful of times. The chain uses TRBV19 and TRBJ1-2; D not resolved. From germline, CDR1 is LNHDA and CDR2 SQIVND (reference sequence). This CDR3 spans 11 amino acids. Trimming removed 8 bases from V and 3 bases from J, with 7 bases in between. The CDR3 nucleotides are TGTGCCAGTCGGAGGGACTATGGCTACACCTTC. The encoded protein is CASRRDYGYTF.

This clone was found once. V gene TRBV4-2 combines with J gene TRBJ2-1; 15 nucleotides align to TRBD2. The germline V gene has CDR1 LGHNA and CDR2 YNFKEQ. This CDR3 has 18 amino acids. V trimming: 4 bases; J trimming: 7 bases; junction bases outside the gene matches: 11. CDR3 DNA sequence: TGTGCCAGCAGCCCGGGACTAGCGGGAGGAGATGGCAGAAATGAGCAGTTCTTC. This gives the protein CASSPGLAGGDGRNEQFF.